The present T cell receptor beta chain was sequenced within a study of OX40 agonist ivuxolimab in advanced cancers. Whole-study context: The eligibility criteria allowed prior anti-PD-1, anti-PD-L1 or anti-CTLA-4 therapy, and about 40% had some.

This table comes from immunoSEQ multiplex PCR, and its TCRdb copy is limited to in-frame clones, with some not included. The table lists 78,000 or so clones, around nine tenths of them singletons. The ends were cut back, 1 base at V and 8 bases at J, with 11 bases in the middle. Germline assignment: CDR1 MNHNS and CDR2 SASEGT. This CDR3 contains 13 residues. The clonotype originates from an adult with an advanced solid tumor such as melanoma, head and neck, liver or kidney cancer. This material consisted of CD4+ or CD8+ T cells sorted from blood, taken in a trial of the OX40 agonist ivuxolimab. The genes are TRBV6-1 and TRBJ1-1; D gene ambiguous. In DNA, the CDR3 is TGTGCCAGCAGTGAAGATTTAGGGTCGGAAGCTTTCTTT. Its protein product is CASSEDLGSEAFF.